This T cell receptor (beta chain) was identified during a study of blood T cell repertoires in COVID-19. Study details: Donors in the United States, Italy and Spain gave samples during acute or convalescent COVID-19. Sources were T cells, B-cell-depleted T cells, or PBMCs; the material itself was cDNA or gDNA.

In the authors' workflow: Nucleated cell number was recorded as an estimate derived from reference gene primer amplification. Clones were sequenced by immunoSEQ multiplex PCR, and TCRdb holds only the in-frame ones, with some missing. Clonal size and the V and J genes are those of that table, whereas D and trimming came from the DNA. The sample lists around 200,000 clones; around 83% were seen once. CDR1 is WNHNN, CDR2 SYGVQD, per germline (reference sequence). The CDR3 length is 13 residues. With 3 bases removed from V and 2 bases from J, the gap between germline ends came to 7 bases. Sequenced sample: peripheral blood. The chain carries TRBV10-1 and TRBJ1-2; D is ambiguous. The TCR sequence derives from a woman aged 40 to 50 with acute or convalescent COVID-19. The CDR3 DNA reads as TGCGCCAGCAGTGACGGGAGAAACTATGGCTACACCTTC. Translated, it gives CASSDGRNYGYTF.